This entry describes one T cell receptor beta chain. Its antigen target is currently unknown. A much more abundant neighbour one base away suggests this may be a read error. The time point label corresponds to: newly diagnosed GD, antithyroid drugs for less than 3 months. For both TCR sequencing and RNA sequencing, RNA was extracted from PBMCs using TRIzol. The diagnosis of Graves' disease was made according to American Thyroid Association guidelines. Patients were recruited from an endocrinology department in Xi'an, China. Each patient gave around 9.2 milliliters of peripheral blood, collected in an EDTA anticoagulant tube. Ficoll Paque Plus density gradient separation was used to isolate PBMCs, and no additional T cell sorting was done. An Agilent 2100 Bioanalyzer and agarose gel were used to check RNA quality, and a NanoDrop 2000 was used to measure RNA concentration. Spanning cysteine to phenylalanine, the CDR3 consists of 17 amino acids. CDR3 DNA is the only sequence kept; it has 51 bases, read in frame from the first base. The V end loses 4 bases and the J end loses 3 bases, and a stretch of 20 bases separates them.

The sample comes from a study of regulatory T cells in long-lasting Graves disease (dated by TCRdb to about 2021). With respect to the entire study: Patients with newly diagnosed Graves' disease had been on antithyroid drugs for under 3 months. The study was conducted in China and was registered as a clinical trial. TCR sequencing covered some 13 persistent and 20 or so newly diagnosed Graves' disease patients, some 33 samples in total. This study used TCR sequencing and RNA sequencing of peripheral blood to compare persistent Graves' disease patients against newly diagnosed Graves' disease patients.

Overall study results and their limits: Patients with persistent disease shared more public clonotypes (around 2,700) than newly diagnosed patients did (approximately 1,000). TRBV28, TRBJ1-2 and TRBJ2-5 were preferentially used in persistent disease, while TRBV20-1 and TRBJ2-1 were favored in newly diagnosed disease. The authors acknowledged the small sample size as a limitation that may reduce accuracy. Lower TCR Shannon entropy and fewer highly expanded clones were observed in persistent Graves' disease patients than in newly diagnosed patients, which suggested clonal expansion. Peripheral blood alone was examined, since thyroid tissue, which constituted the primary lesion, could not be accessed. Sequencing and analysis were restricted to the TCR beta chain.

To prepare the library, multiplex PCR was applied. TCRdb names Illumina HiSeq 4000 as the instrument used. To build TCR beta libraries, CDR3 regions were amplified by Arm-PCR using iRepertoire HTBI primers. PCR products were gel purified before sequencing. Per the source publication's procedure: Gene usage analysis of CDR3 amino acid clonotypes used the 50 to 70 TRBV and about 14 TRBJ segments found across samples. COPE and FqMerger were used to merge filtered high-quality paired reads into contigs. BLAST was used to align contigs to IMGT TRBV, TRBD and TRBJ reference genes, and CDR3 was defined according to IMGT. Any clonotype with a frequency above 0.1% was classified as a highly expanded clone. Shannon entropy served as the measure of repertoire diversity, while the Gini coefficient captured V-J evenness. Clonotypes shared by more than one individual were considered public. Using fastp at Q25 and MiXCR, TCRdb reprocessed the public reads and kept productive beta chains. Entries are consolidated by CDR3 protein sequence, retaining the most common genes and DNA. None of the V and J calls come from the authors' own analysis; TCRdb made them. This sample has about 470,000 distinct CDR3 sequences in its table, and roughly 17% of those were observed once. The top ten constitute 12% of the sample.

These records were also assigned to another study, of T cells in Graves' hyperthyroidism and ophthalmopathy. The second study's authors report: Stable Graves' hyperthyroidism was defined as no progression to ophthalmopathy during 18 months of follow-up. Hyperthyroidism patients were newly diagnosed, with disease duration under 2 months, and aged 18 to 65 years. Any patient with an uncontrolled infection, another autoimmune disease, pregnancy or lactation was excluded. Clinical symptoms, serum thyroxine and TRAb, thyroid ultrasound, and orbital computed tomography formed the basis for the diagnoses. A first-round RT-PCR of the TCR CDR3 used the HTBI primer set with the Qiagen OneStep RT-PCR kit. Most expanded thyroid clonotypes (frequency above 0.001) were also detected in blood, a finding suggesting that blood repertoires may reflect thyroid immune responses. Ophthalmopathy was separated from stable hyperthyroidism by a 13 V-J signature model, with approximately 90% sensitivity and about 81% specificity obtained in cross-validation and 80%/75% obtained in testing. In validation, the model predicted progression to ophthalmopathy a median of roughly six months before onset, with about 67% sensitivity and 72.22% specificity. To identify distinguishing TCR V-J signatures, a discovery cohort of 90 to 100 patients was used, comprising 40 to 45 with Graves' ophthalmopathy and under 60 with stable Graves' hyperthyroidism. Whether ophthalmopathy could be predicted prospectively was tested in an independent validation cohort made up of some 20 hyperthyroidism patients plus 17 patients who later progressed to ophthalmopathy. The 100 or so discovery patients were divided at random into training and test sets in a 7:3 ratio. In six Graves' hyperthyroidism patients, the study also compared T-cell repertoires from thyroid tissue with T-cell repertoires from blood. Once sampling was done, hyperthyroidism patients were given methimazole at a starting dose of 30 mg daily, whereas ophthalmopathy patients were given high-dose intravenous methylprednisolone. The libraries were constructed in a second round of multiplex PCR and then size-selected and purified. The libraries were sequenced on an Illumina HiSeq2000 using paired-end 100 bp reads. SOAPnuke was used to process the raw data, removing reads that contained adapters or uncalled bases, had a mean Phred below 15, or lacked an exact match to the constant primer or identifier. COPE v1.2.5 was used to merge high-quality paired reads, and clonotypes were defined as unique nucleotide sequences. MiTCR v1.1 was used to align clonotypes to the IMGT TRBV, TRBD and TRBJ reference segments. The analysis included only V-J combinations with a frequency above 0.0001, which together covered roughly 99% of the repertoires. A TCS score was defined as the ratio of F50 (clonal expansion) to E x V (chaos), with BLOSUM62-based TCRdist applied between CDR3 peptides within each V-J. Welch's t-statistics and random forest reduced some 510 V-J features to roughly 13, which were used in a naive Bayes classifier (R e1071). No statistical method was used to fix the sample size in advance, and group allocation was not hidden from the investigators. The paper reports TCR Vbeta CDR3 sequencing of some 140 peripheral blood samples: 43 ophthalmopathy, fewer than 80 hyperthyroidism and around 17 progressor patients.

This TCR was recovered from a man aged 35 to 55 with Graves disease. Donor details come from another sample of the same person, matched by shared clones. The specimen was peripheral blood mononuclear cells (PBMCs), collected at new diagnosis, from a patient treated with antithyroid drugs. The rearranged chain carries TRBV12-3 or TRBV12-4 and TRBJ2-3, with the D segment identity uncertain. CDR3 protein: CASSSPYSMEGTDTQYF. The base sequence is TGTGCCAGCAGTTCCCCGTATAGCATGGAAGGGACAGATACGCAGTATTTT.